The 12 T cell receptor beta chains reported below all come from one sample, sequenced in a study of blood T cells in healthy people across ages. Next came a second PCR, run for about 6 to 11 cycles, which used a sample-barcoded 5' primer along with a J-beta primer mix. TCRdb independently ran MiXCR on the 5' RACE reads; one entry per CDR3 protein. The table has 600,000 or so distinct CDR3 sequences, approximately 30% seen once. The sequenced material came from blood. All receptors derive from a woman of 80 years or more in good health.

The chain links TRBV20-1 to TRBJ2-7; no reliable D call. In germline, CDR1 is DFQATT, CDR2 SNEGSKA (reference sequence). The germline V and J ends were trimmed by 3 bases and 0 bases, with 9 bases remaining between them. The CDR3 length is 13 residues. The CDR3 sequence is CSARRIASYEQYF. Written as DNA, the CDR3 is TGCAGTGCTAGGAGGATTGCCTCCTACGAGCAGTACTTC.

This clonotype was picked up many times. The V call is TRBV3-1, the J call TRBJ1-6, with 7 bases fitting TRBD1. This CDR3 contains 16 residues. Germline-derived CDR1 and CDR2 are LGHDT and YNNKEL (reference sequence). The V segment lost 4 bases and the J segment 4 bases; nucleotides outside the gene matches: 7. For the CDR3, the DNA is TGTGCCAGCAGCCGCACAGGGGCTGAGTATAATTCACCCCTCCACTTT. It translates to CASSRTGAEYNSPLHF. Full variable domain (missing parts from reference TRBV3-1 and TRBJ1-6): DTAVSQTPKYLVTQMGNDKSIKCEQNLGHDTMYWYKQDSKKFLKIMFSYNNKELIINETVPNRFSPKSPDKAHLNLHINSLELGDSAVYFCASSRTGAEYNSPLHFGNGTRLTVT.

This clonotype was seen a handful of times. This rearrangement joins TRBV9 to TRBJ2-5; the match to TRBD1 covers 9 bases. V lost 4 bases to trimming and J lost 5 bases; unmatched junction nucleotides: 12. The CDR3 loop spans 16 amino acids. Germline CDR1 and CDR2: SGDLS and YYNGEE. The CDR3 sequence is CASSPGWDRVWETQYF. The DNA for the CDR3 is TGTGCCAGCAGCCCCGGCTGGGACAGGGTATGGGAGACCCAGTACTTC.

The chain recombines TRBV18 with TRBJ2-1, with 12 bases that match TRBD1. Losses at the gene ends were 8 bases for V and 6 bases for J; bases not matched to a gene: 8. CDR1 KGHSH and CDR2 LQKENI come from the germline V gene. This CDR3 has 15 residues. The chain's CDR3 is CASRTSGQGANEQFF. In DNA form, the CDR3 reads TGTGCCAGCCGAACCTCGGGACAGGGGGCCAATGAGCAGTTCTTC.

The V and J genes are TRBV5-5 and TRBJ2-2; tentative D call: TRBD2 (7 bases). The CDR3 has 14 amino acids. Per germline, CDR1 SGHKS and CDR2 YYEKEE (reference sequence). V lost 4 bases and J 5 bases, leaving 12 bases between the germline ends. The CDR3 is CASSLGGATGELFF. The CDR3 DNA is TGTGCCAGCAGCCTGGGGGGGGCTACCGGGGAGCTGTTTTTT.

This clonotype appeared a few times. A read error may be the cause here, since a much bigger clone is one base away. The chain is built from TRBV2 and TRBJ2-7; D uncertain. CDR3 size: 13 residues. The germline V gene has CDR1 SNHLY and CDR2 FYNNEI. Trimming cost V 1 base and J 7 bases, with 11 bases left between them. CDR3: CASSEVRDNEQYF. In nucleotides, the CDR3 is TGTGCCAGCAGTGAAGTACGCGACAATGAGCAGTACTTC. Filled out from reference TRBV2 and TRBJ2-7, the complete variable domain reads EPEVTQTPSHQVTQMGQEVILRCVPISNHLYFYWYRQILGQKVEFLVSFYNNEISEKSEIFDDQFSVERPDGSNFTLKIRSTKLEDSAMYFCASSEVRDNEQYFGPGTRLTVT.

This clonotype was counted at least ten times. CDR3 in amino acids: CASSLDGTRDTQYF. The CDR3 region has the DNA TGTGCCAGCAGTTTAGACGGGACTAGAGATACGCAGTATTTT. This chain connects TRBV27 to TRBJ2-3; 8 nucleotides line up with TRBD2. V lost 2 bases to trimming and J lost 5 bases; unmatched junction nucleotides: 3. The CDR3 loop spans 14 amino acids. The germline CDR1 and CDR2 sequences are MNHEY and SMNVEV (reference sequence).

V and J are TRBV30 and TRBJ1-5, with D possibly being TRBD1 (5 bases). This CDR3 has 14 amino acids. Deletions cut 3 bases from V and 2 bases from J, with 11 bases between. CDR1 is GTSNPN, CDR2 SVGIG, per germline (reference sequence). CDR3 amino acids: CAWSEQGRNQPQHF. In DNA, the CDR3 is TGTGCCTGGAGCGAGCAGGGCCGCAATCAGCCCCAGCATTTT.

The chain joins TRBV5-4 to TRBJ1-1; 8 nucleotides line up with TRBD1. From germline, CDR1 is SGHNT and CDR2 YYREEE (reference sequence). The V segment lost 3 bases and the J segment 7 bases; nucleotides outside the gene matches: 8. The CDR3 contains 14 residues. The CDR3 reads CASSSQGAQSEAFF. The CDR3 coding sequence is TGTGCCAGCAGCTCCCAGGGGGCGCAAAGTGAAGCTTTCTTT.

The gene calls are TRBV20-1 and TRBJ2-1; 8 bases are a match to TRBD1. V trimming: 0 bases; J trimming: 6 bases; junction bases outside the gene matches: 4. Germline loops: CDR1 DFQATT, CDR2 SNEGSKA (reference sequence). The CDR3 sequence is 14 residues long. In nucleotides, the CDR3 is TGCAGTGCTAGAGACAGGGGGCCGAGCAATGAGCAGTTCTTC. This gives the protein CSARDRGPSNEQFF.

This chain connects TRBV28 to TRBJ1-2; unclear D gene. The germline V gene encodes CDR1 MDHEN and CDR2 SYDVKM. The CDR3 totals 14 residues. V gave up 5 bases and J gave up 5 bases, with 15 bases separating them. CDR3 DNA: TGTGCCAGCAGTCCCTCCCCTCAAGGATATGGCTACACCTTC. Translated, it gives CASSPSPQGYGYTF.

The chain carries TRBV21-1 and TRBJ1-4. TRBV21-1 is a recognized pseudogene. This CDR3 has 14 residues. This chain's CDR3 is CASSKDSFREKLFF. The CDR3 DNA reads as TGTGCCAGCAGCAAAGACAGCTTCAGGGAAAAACTGTTTTTT.